The 19 T cell receptor beta chains below all came from one sample that was sequenced in a study of cytomegalovirus exposure and HLA in healthy donors. Generated by immunoSEQ multiplex PCR, the TCRdb table keeps only in-frame clones and is missing some. The sample consists of roughly 130,000 clones, around nine tenths of them appearing once. The sequencing sample was made of PBMCs. Every receptor here comes from a man aged 30 to 45 in good health and CMV-seronegative.

This chain connects TRBV25-1 to TRBJ1-3, with 8 bases lining up with TRBD1. Germline V gives CDR1 MGHDK, CDR2 SYGVNS. V lost 4 bases, J lost 7 bases, and 0 bases stayed unmatched. CDR3 size: 12 residues. CDR3 protein: CASSGTGNTIYF. DNA for the CDR3: TGTGCCAGCAGTGGGACAGGGAACACCATATATTTT.

The chain is built from TRBV5-4 and TRBJ1-1; 11 bases are shared with TRBD1. Germline V CDR1 and CDR2: SGHNT, YYREEE (reference sequence). There are 14 residues in the CDR3. The V gene end was trimmed by 4 bases and the J gene end by 7 bases; junction bases not matched to a gene: 6. The chain's CDR3 is CASSPDRGRVEAFF. CDR3 DNA sequence: TGTGCCAGCAGCCCGGACAGGGGGCGGGTTGAAGCTTTCTTT.

The chain is built from TRBV5-6 and TRBJ1-1; D perhaps matches TRBD1 (6 bases). The germline V gene encodes CDR1 SGHDT and CDR2 YYEEEE. The CDR3 is made up of 14 amino acids. Between the trimmed V and J ends, which lost 4 bases and 5 bases, there was a span of 15 bases. CDR3 bases: TGTGCCAGCAGCCCGGTAGGGGGACCTACTGAAGCTTTCTTT. Translated: CASSPVGGPTEAFF. Full variable domain (rest looked up from reference TRBV5-6 and TRBJ1-1): DAGVTQSPTHLIKTRGQQVTLRCSPKSGHDTVSWYQQALGQGPQFIFQYYEEEERQRGNFPDRFSGHQFPNYSSELNVNALLLGDSALYLCASSPVGGPTEAFFGQGTRLTVV.

This sequence joins TRBV7-9 and TRBJ1-1, with a tentative D call TRBD1 (5 bases). There are 15 residues in the CDR3. Looked up from germline, CDR1 is SEHNR and CDR2 is FQNEAQ (reference sequence). The germline V and J ends were trimmed by 0 bases and 2 bases, with 10 bases remaining between them. CDR3 protein: CASSLAGRANTEAFF. The CDR3 nucleotides are TGTGCCAGCAGCTTAGCGGGCAGGGCCAACACTGAAGCTTTCTTT.

A few counts support this clone. The chain joins TRBV4-1 to TRBJ2-2; D gene uncertain. V was cut by 0 bases and J by 7 bases, with 9 bases left in between. Germline loops: CDR1 MGHRA, CDR2 YSYEKL. The CDR3 is made up of 14 amino acids. The CDR3 is CASSQEPEIGELFF. The CDR3 region has the DNA TGCGCCAGCAGCCAAGAGCCGGAGATCGGGGAGCTGTTTTTT.

The chain joins TRBV4-2 to TRBJ1-2, with a possible D match to TRBD1 (5 bases). The V gene lost 1 base and the J gene lost 3 bases, with 18 bases spanning the gap. The germline V gene has CDR1 LGHNA and CDR2 YNFKEQ. The CDR3 totals 17 residues. In nucleotides, the CDR3 is TGTGCCAGCAGCCAAGCGGATTCGGATCCCAGGGACTATGGCTACACCTTC. Translating it yields CASSQADSDPRDYGYTF.

The chain links TRBV29-1 to TRBJ1-4, with no clear D. The length of the CDR3 is 14 residues. V was shortened by 3 bases and J by 0 bases, with 8 bases between the two germline ends. In germline, CDR1 is SQVTM, CDR2 ANQGSEA. CDR3 sequence reads: CSVEGSATNEKLFF. CDR3 DNA: TGCAGCGTTGAGGGCTCTGCAACTAATGAAAAACTGTTTTTT.

The rearrangement uses TRBV6-1 and TRBJ1-1; 9 nucleotides agree with TRBD1. CDR3 length: 14 residues. V gave up 10 bases and J gave up 5 bases; unmatched junction bases: 11. Germline assignment: CDR1 MNHNS and CDR2 SASEGT. The CDR3 reads CATTDRGQGTEAFF. The CDR3 DNA sequence: TGTGCCACTACGGACAGGGGCCAAGGGACTGAAGCTTTCTTT.

The chain combines TRBV5-1 with TRBJ1-5, with 12 bases aligning to TRBD1. Germline V gene sequence: CDR1 SGHRS, CDR2 YFSETQ. The CDR3 consists of 14 residues. The ends lost 3 bases at V and 10 bases at J; junction bases unmatched: 5. The DNA of the CDR3 is TGCGCCAGCAGCTGGGGACAGGGGGCTGGCCCCCAGCATTTT. Protein sequence: CASSWGQGAGPQHF.

This chain links TRBV5-1 with TRBJ2-7, with a weak D call TRBD1 (5 bases). CDR1 is SGHRS, CDR2 YFSETQ, per germline. The CDR3 is 14 amino acids. Trimming removed 2 bases at V and 5 bases at J, with 14 bases between. The CDR3 nucleotides read TGCGCCAGCAGCTTCAGGGCAGGATGGGACGAGCAGTACTTC. This codes for CASSFRAGWDEQYF. The entire variable domain, with the rest obtained from reference TRBV5-1 and TRBJ2-7, is as follows: KAGVTQTPRYLIKTRGQQVTLSCSPISGHRSVSWYQQTPGQGLQFLFEYFSETQRNKGNFPGRFSGRQFSNSRSEMNVSTLELGDSALYLCASSFRAGWDEQYFGPGTRLTVT.

The rearrangement joins TRBV2 to TRBJ1-3; D ambiguous. The CDR3 spans 15 residues. Germline V gene data show CDR1 as SNHLY and CDR2 as FYNNEI. V was cut by 7 bases and J by 0 bases, with 13 bases left in between. The CDR3 sequence: CASTGGLRSGNTIYF. CDR3 nucleotide sequence: TGTGCCAGCACGGGAGGGCTCCGCTCTGGAAACACCATATATTTT.

In this sample, this clone turned up a few times. The chain couples TRBV29-1 to TRBJ2-7; perhaps TRBD1 as D (6 bases). V was pared by 6 bases and J by 6 bases, with 12 bases between. This CDR3 spans 11 amino acids. Germline V gives CDR1 SQVTM, CDR2 ANQGSEA. The CDR3 spells CSVGTYGEQYF. For the CDR3, the DNA is TGCAGCGTCGGGACATATGGCGAGCAGTACTTC.

The chain has TRBV9 and TRBJ1-2, with TRBD1 matching over 8 bases. The junction had 9 bases not matched to a gene; V was cut back by 2 bases and J by 3 bases. This CDR3 region has 16 residues. Per the germline V gene, CDR1 is SGDLS and CDR2 is YYNGEE. The CDR3 DNA follows: TGTGCCAGCAGCGTCCGGAGACAGGGGCGTGACTATGGCTACACCTTC. Its translation is CASSVRRQGRDYGYTF.

The chain employs TRBV7-9 and TRBJ2-3; the match to TRBD2 covers 7 bases. V was clipped by 4 bases and J by 2 bases; unmatched bases: 6. Germline assignment: CDR1 SEHNR and CDR2 FQNEAQ (reference sequence). The CDR3 runs 15 residues. DNA of the CDR3: TGTGCCAGCAGCTATAGCGGGCAGCCCACAGATACGCAGTATTTT. Amino acid sequence: CASSYSGQPTDTQYF.

J is TRBJ1-5 and V is TRBV15; perhaps TRBD1 as D (6 bases). The V end lost 2 bases, the J end lost 7 bases, and 12 bases lay between the germline ends. CDR3 length: 14 amino acids. In germline, CDR1 is LNHNV, CDR2 YYDKDF (reference sequence). The CDR3 DNA reads TGTGCCACCAGCAGACGGGAGGGGGACCAGCCCCAGCATTTT. It encodes CATSRREGDQPQHF.

The chain is built from TRBV13 and TRBJ2-7, with D possibly matching TRBD2 (5 bases). The CDR3 length is 18 residues. The germline CDR1 and CDR2 sequences are PRHDT and FYEKMQ (reference sequence). The V end lost 4 bases, the J end lost 7 bases, and 29 bases lay between the germline ends. The CDR3 coding sequence is TGTGCCAGCAGCTCCCCTCGAGGCGGGCCGTCCTCCTTGGAAGAGCAGTACTTC. It is translated as CASSSPRGGPSSLEEQYF.

The gene calls are TRBV11-3 and TRBJ2-3; possible D gene TRBD1, 5 bases. This CDR3 contains 15 residues. V lost 0 bases and J 1 base, leaving 8 bases between the germline ends. Germline V gives CDR1 SGHNT, CDR2 YENEEA. The CDR3 loop is CASSLEGRGTDTQYF. CDR3 DNA: TGTGCCAGCAGCTTAGAGGGCAGGGGCACAGATACGCAGTATTTT.

The chain recombines TRBV5-1 with TRBJ2-2; D perhaps matches TRBD1 (5 bases). Germline V gene lookup returns CDR1 SGHRS and CDR2 YFSETQ. This CDR3 has 15 residues. V was pared by 2 bases and J by 2 bases, with 10 bases between. In DNA, the CDR3 is TGCGCCAGCAGCTTATCGACAGCTAACACCGGGGAGCTGTTTTTT. It specifies CASSLSTANTGELFF.

The chain joins TRBV7-3 to TRBJ1-1; TRBD1 matches 11 bases. Per the germline V gene, CDR1 is SGHTA and CDR2 is FQGTGA. J lost 2 bases, V lost 5 bases, and 10 bases had no gene match. This CDR3 spans 17 amino acids. In nucleotides, the CDR3 is TGTGCCAGCAGCCGTGGGACAGGGGGAATGAGTAACACTGAAGCTTTCTTT. Translated, it gives CASSRGTGGMSNTEAFF.